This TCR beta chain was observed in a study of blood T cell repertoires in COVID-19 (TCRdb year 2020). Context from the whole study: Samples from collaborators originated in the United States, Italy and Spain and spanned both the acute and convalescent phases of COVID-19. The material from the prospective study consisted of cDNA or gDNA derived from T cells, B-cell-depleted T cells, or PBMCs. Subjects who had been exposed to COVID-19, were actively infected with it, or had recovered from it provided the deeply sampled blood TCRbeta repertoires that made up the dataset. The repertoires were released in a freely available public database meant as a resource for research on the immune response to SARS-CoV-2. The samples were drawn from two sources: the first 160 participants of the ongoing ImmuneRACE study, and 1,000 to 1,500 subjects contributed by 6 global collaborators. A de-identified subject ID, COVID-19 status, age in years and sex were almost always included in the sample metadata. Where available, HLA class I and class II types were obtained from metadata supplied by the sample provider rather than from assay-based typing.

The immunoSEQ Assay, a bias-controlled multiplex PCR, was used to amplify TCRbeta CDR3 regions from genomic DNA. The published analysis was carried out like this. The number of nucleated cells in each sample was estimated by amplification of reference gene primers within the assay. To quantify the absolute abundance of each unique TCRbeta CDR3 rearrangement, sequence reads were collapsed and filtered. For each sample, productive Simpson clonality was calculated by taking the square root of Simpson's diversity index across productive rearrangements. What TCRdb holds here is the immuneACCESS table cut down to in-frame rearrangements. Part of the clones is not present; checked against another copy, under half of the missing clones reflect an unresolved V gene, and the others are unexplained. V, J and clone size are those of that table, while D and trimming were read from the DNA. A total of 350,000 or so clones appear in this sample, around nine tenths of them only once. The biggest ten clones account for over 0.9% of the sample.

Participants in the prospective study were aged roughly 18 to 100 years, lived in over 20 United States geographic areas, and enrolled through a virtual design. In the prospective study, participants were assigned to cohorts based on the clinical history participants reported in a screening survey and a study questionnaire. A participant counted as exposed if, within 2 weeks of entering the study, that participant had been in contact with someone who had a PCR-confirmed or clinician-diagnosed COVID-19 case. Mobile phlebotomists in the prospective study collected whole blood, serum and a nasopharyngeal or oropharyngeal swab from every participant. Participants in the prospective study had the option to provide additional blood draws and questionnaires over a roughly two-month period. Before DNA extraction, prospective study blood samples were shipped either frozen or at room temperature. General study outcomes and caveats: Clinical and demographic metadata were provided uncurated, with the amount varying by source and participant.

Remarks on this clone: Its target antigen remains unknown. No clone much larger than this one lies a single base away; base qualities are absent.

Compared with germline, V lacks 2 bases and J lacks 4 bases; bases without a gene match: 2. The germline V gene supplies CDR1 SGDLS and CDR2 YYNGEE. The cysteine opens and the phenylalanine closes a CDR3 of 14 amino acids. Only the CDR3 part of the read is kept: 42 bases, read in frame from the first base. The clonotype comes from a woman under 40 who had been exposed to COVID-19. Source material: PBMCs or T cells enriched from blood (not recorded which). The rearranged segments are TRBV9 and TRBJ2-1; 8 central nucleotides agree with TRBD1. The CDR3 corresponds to CASSVGTGYNEQFF. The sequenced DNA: TGTGCCAGCAGCGTTGGGACAGGTTACAATGAGCAGTTCTTC.